This TCR beta chain was retrieved from a study of blood T cell repertoires in COVID-19. Study-level information: Whether acute or convalescent, the COVID-19 samples came from the United States, Italy and Spain.

Original processing notes: By means of reference gene primer amplification, nucleated cell counts were estimated. Clones were read by immunoSEQ multiplex PCR, and TCRdb kept only the in-frame ones, dropping some. V and J calls and clone size come straight from that table; D and trimming were deduced from the DNA. In the table there are some 670,000 clones, 70% to 90% of which are singletons. The germline gives CDR1 MNHEY, CDR2 SVGAGI. V lost 5 bases and J 2 bases, leaving 12 bases between the germline ends. The CDR3 has 15 residues. Sequencing was done on a sample of peripheral blood. This sequence was found in a woman aged 18-29 years with acute or convalescent COVID-19. The chain couples TRBV6-5 to TRBJ2-2; maybe TRBD1 (6 bases). CDR3 in DNA: TGTGCCAGCAGTATGACAGGCTATAACACCGGGGAGCTGTTTTTT. It encodes CASSMTGYNTGELFF.